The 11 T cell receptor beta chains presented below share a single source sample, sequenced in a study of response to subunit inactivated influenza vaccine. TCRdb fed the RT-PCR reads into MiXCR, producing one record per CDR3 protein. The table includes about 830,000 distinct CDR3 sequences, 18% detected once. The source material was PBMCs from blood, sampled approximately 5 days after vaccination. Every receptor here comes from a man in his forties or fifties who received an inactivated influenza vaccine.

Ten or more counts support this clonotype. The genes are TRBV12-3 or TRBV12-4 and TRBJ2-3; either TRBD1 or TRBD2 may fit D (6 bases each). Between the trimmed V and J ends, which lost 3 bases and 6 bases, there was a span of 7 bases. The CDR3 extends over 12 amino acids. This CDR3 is CASSFGGDTQYF. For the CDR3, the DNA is TGTGCCAGCAGTTTCGGGGGCGATACGCAGTATTTT.

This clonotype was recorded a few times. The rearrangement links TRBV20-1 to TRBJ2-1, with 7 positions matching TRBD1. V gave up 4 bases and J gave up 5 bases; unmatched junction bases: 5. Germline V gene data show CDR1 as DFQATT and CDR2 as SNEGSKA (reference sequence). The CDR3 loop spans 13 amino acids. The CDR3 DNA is TGCAGTGCTACCCACAGGGGCCACAATGAGCAGTTCTTC. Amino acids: CSATHRGHNEQFF.

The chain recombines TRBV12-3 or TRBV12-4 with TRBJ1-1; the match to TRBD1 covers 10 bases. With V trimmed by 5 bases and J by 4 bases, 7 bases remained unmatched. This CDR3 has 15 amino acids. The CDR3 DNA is TGTGCCAGCAGTCTAGGGACAGGGGAAGGCACTGAAGCTTTCTTT. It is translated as CASSLGTGEGTEAFF.

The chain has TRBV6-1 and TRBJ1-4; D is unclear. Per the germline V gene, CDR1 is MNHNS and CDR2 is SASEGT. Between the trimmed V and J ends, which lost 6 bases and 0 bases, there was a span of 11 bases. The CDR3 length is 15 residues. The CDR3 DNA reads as TGTGCCAGCAGCTCCCGATTTACAACTAATGAAAAACTGTTTTTT. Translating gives CASSSRFTTNEKLFF.

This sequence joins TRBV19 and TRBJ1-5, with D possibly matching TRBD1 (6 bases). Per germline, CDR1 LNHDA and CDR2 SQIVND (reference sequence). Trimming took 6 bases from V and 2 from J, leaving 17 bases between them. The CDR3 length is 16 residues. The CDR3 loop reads CASRDTGTRGNQPQHF. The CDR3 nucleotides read TGTGCCAGTAGAGATACAGGGACGAGGGGCAATCAGCCCCAGCATTTT.

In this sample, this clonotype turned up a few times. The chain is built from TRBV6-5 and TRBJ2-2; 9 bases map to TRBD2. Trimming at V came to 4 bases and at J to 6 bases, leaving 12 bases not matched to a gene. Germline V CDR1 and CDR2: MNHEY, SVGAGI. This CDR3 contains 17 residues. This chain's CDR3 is CASSSFSGGLRPGELFF. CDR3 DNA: TGTGCCAGCAGTTCCTTTAGCGGGGGACTTAGGCCCGGGGAGCTGTTTTTT.

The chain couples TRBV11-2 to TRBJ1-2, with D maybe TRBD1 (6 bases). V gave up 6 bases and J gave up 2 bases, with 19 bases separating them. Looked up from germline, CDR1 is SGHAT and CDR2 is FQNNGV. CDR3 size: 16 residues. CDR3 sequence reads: CASSTAGAGMNYGYTF. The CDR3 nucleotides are TGTGCCAGCAGTACTGCAGGGGCGGGGATGAACTATGGCTACACCTTC.

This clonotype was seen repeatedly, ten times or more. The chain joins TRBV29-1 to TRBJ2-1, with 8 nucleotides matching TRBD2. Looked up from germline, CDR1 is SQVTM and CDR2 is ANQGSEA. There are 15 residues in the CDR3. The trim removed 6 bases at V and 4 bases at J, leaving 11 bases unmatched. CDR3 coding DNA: TGCAGCGTAAAGGGGGGGGCTAGCGGGTACAATGAGCAGTTCTTC. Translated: CSVKGGASGYNEQFF.

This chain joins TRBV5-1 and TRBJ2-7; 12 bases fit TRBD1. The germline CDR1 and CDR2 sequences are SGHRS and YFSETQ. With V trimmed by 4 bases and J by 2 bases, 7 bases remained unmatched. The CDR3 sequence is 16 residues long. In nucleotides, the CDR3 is TGCGCCAGCAGCGTACAGGGACAGGGGGCAGCCTACGAGCAGTACTTC. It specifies CASSVQGQGAAYEQYF.

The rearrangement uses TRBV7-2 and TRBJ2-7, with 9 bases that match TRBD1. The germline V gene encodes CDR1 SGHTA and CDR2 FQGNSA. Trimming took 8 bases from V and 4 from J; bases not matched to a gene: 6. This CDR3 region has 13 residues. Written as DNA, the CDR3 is TGTGCCAGCGGACCGACAGGGGGGTACGAGCAGTACTTC. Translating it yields CASGPTGGYEQYF. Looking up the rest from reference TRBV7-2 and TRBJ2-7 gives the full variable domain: GAGVSQSPSNKVTEKGKDVELRCDPISGHTALYWYRQSLGQGLEFLIYFQGNSAPDKSGLPSDRFSAERTGGSVSTLTIQRTQQEDSAVYLCASGPTGGYEQYFGPGTRLTVT.

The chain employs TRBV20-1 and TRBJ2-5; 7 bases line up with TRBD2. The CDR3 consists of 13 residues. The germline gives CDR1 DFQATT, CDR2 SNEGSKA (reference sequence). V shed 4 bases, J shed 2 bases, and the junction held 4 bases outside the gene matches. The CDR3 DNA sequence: TGCAGTGCTATAAAAGCGGGACAAGAGACCCAGTACTTC. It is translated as CSAIKAGQETQYF.